These 6 T cell receptor beta chains were all obtained from the same sample, sequenced in a study of regulatory T cells in long-lasting Graves disease. As for time point: newly diagnosed GD, antithyroid drugs for less than 3 months. Construction of the TCR library relied on RNA isolated from PBMCs. For TCR beta, libraries came from iRepertoire HTBI primers and Arm-PCR of CDR3 regions. TCRdb called the multiplex PCR reads again in MiXCR, with one record for every CDR3 protein. Of a few hundred thousand distinct CDR3 sequences in the sample, 10% to 15% were seen once. This sample was shared with a second study, whose subject was T cells in Graves' hyperthyroidism and ophthalmopathy.

Sequences were derived from peripheral blood mononuclear cells (PBMCs), sampled at new diagnosis, from a patient treated with antithyroid drugs. These receptors came from a young woman with Graves disease.

At least ten counts were recorded for this clonotype. The rearrangement uses TRBV20-1 and TRBJ1-5; tentatively, D is TRBD1 (5 bases). The germline CDR1 and CDR2 sequences are DFQATT and SNEGSKA (reference sequence). Trimming cost V 3 bases and J 7 bases, with 16 bases left between them. The CDR3 has 14 residues. The CDR3 loop is CSASGRGHDQPQHF. The CDR3 DNA sequence: TGCAGTGCTAGCGGGAGGGGTCACGACCAGCCCCAGCATTTT.

This chain uses TRBV5-1 with TRBJ1-1, with 11 bases identical to TRBD1. The junction had 14 bases not matched to a gene; V was cut back by 4 bases and J by 6 bases. This CDR3 contains 17 residues. Germline V gene sequence: CDR1 SGHRS, CDR2 YFSETQ. The CDR3 coding sequence is TGCGCCAGCAGCCTGGCCGGGACAGGGGGATTTATGGCTGAAGCTTTCTTT. Protein sequence: CASSLAGTGGFMAEAFF. Filled out from reference TRBV5-1 and TRBJ1-1, the complete variable domain reads KAGVTQTPRYLIKTRGQQVTLSCSPISGHRSVSWYQQTPGQGLQFLFEYFSETQRNKGNFPGRFSGRQFSNSRSEMNVSTLELGDSALYLCASSLAGTGGFMAEAFFGQGTRLTVV.

This clonotype has ten or more counts. The V call is TRBV18, the J call TRBJ2-2; the D call may be TRBD1 or TRBD2 (5 bases each). V shed 5 bases and J shed 2 bases, with 12 bases lying between them. The CDR3 sequence is 15 residues long. Germline CDR1 reads KGHSH; CDR2 reads LQKENI. The CDR3 DNA reads TGTGCCAGCTCATTTCCGGGACCTAACACCGGGGAGCTGTTTTTT. The encoded protein is CASSFPGPNTGELFF.

This clonotype came up many times. The chain links TRBV28 to TRBJ1-1; tentatively, D is TRBD1 (5 bases). The CDR3 covers 14 residues. CDR1 and CDR2 from the germline V gene are MDHEN and SYDVKM. The V and J ends lost 3 bases and 1 base respectively, with 9 bases between them. CDR3 loop: CASSFRVWNTEAFF. The CDR3 DNA reads TGTGCCAGCAGTTTCAGGGTCTGGAACACTGAAGCTTTCTTT.

This clonotype appeared many times. The CDR3 protein is CSMEQGPNTEAFF. CDR3 nucleotides: TGCAGCATGGAACAGGGGCCGAACACTGAAGCTTTCTTT. The V call is TRBV29-1, the J call TRBJ1-1; 7 positions match TRBD1. The CDR3 is 13 residues long. Germline CDR1 reads SQVTM; CDR2 reads ANQGSEA. V gave up 8 bases and J gave up 1 base; unmatched junction bases: 7.

In this sample, this clonotype turned up a few times. The genes are TRBV5-1 and TRBJ1-2, with 9 bases fitting TRBD1. CDR1 is SGHRS, CDR2 YFSETQ, per germline. Losses at the gene ends were 0 bases for V and 6 bases for J; bases not matched to a gene: 6. CDR3 size: 15 residues. CDR3 sequence: CASSLVDRGTDGYTF. DNA of the CDR3: TGCGCCAGCAGCTTGGTCGACAGGGGGACAGATGGCTACACCTTC.